The rows below give T cell receptor beta chains drawn from one sample of a study of T cells after yellow fever vaccination. Each CDR3 protein gets one entry after TCRdb re-called the 5' RACE reads with MiXCR. The sample comprises a few hundred thousand distinct CDR3 sequences, around 6.8% of which are singletons, and 15% to 20% rests with the top ten. The sequencing used PBMCs, collected around 45 days after the first yellow fever vaccination. These TCRs come from a man aged 18 to 30 who received the YFV17D yellow fever vaccine. The CDR3 runs from the conserved cysteine through the conserved F or W. The D gene is left open where the match is weak. Rows give clone size only sometimes, using once, few, many, or a class for an expanded clone.

J	V	D	size	CDR3	DNA
TRBJ1-4	TRBV6-6	-	many	CASSPREAEKLFF	TGTGCCAGCAGTCCTCGGGAGGCTGAAAAACTGTTTTTT
TRBJ1-1	TRBV30	-	-	CAWSVSPNTEAFF	TGTGCCTGGAGTGTATCCCCGAACACTGAAGCTTTCTTT
TRBJ2-3	TRBV29-1	-	few	CSVTRDSVDTQYF	TGCAGCGTGACCCGGGACTCCGTGGATACGCAGTATTTT
TRBJ2-3	TRBV7-2	-	few	CASSLGGGHGAQYF	TGTGCCAGCAGCTTGGGGGGCGGTCATGGGGCGCAGTATTTT
TRBJ2-1	TRBV11-2	-	many	CASSLDNDPRQFF	TGTGCCAGCAGCTTAGACAACGACCCCCGGCAGTTCTTC
TRBJ2-1	TRBV3-1	TRBD2	few	CASSQVASGGSYNEQFF	TGTGCCAGCAGCCAAGTAGCTAGCGGGGGGTCCTACAATGAGCAGTTCTTC
TRBJ2-3	TRBV4-2	TRBD2	many	CASSQVSVRGSTDTQYF	TGTGCCAGCAGCCAAGTATCGGTGCGGGGGAGCACAGATACGCAGTATTTT
TRBJ1-4	TRBV20-1	-	-	CSARQLLKLFF	TGCAGTGCTAGACAGCTCCTAAAACTGTTTTTT
TRBJ2-3	TRBV7-2	-	-	CASSPYWPGADTQYF	TGTGCCAGCAGCCCGTATTGGCCAGGGGCAGATACGCAGTATTTT
TRBJ1-2	TRBV30	TRBD1	few	CAWSTGPYGYTF	TGTGCCTGGTCGACAGGGCCCTATGGCTACACCTTC
TRBJ1-4	TRBV12-3/TRBV12-4	-	few	CASTLGGDEEKLFF	TGTGCCAGCACCTTAGGGGGGGACGAGGAAAAACTGTTTTTT
TRBJ2-3	TRBV14	-	-	CASSPLSTDTQYF	TGTGCCAGCAGTCCCCTCTCTACAGATACGCAGTATTTT